A selection of T cell receptor beta chains follows, all from one sample in a study of cytomegalovirus exposure and HLA in healthy donors. Clones were read by immunoSEQ multiplex PCR, and TCRdb kept only the in-frame ones, dropping some. Here the sample spans roughly 59,000 clones, 68% being singletons. The material sequenced was PBMCs. These receptors all stem from a man aged 40-55 years in good health and CMV-seropositive. Both conserved end residues are part of each CDR3. D genes are given only for firm matches. Size is stated for part of the rows, as once, few or many counts, or as a class when the clone is expanded.

cdr3_length: 16; d_call: .; j_call: TRBJ2-3; clone_size: .; v_call: TRBV6-5; cdr3_nt: TGTGCCAGCAGTTACTCGTTGGCTGGTTTGGCAGATACGCAGTATTTT; cdr3_aa: CASSYSLAGLADTQYF
cdr3_length: 11; d_call: .; j_call: TRBJ2-5; clone_size: .; v_call: TRBV14; cdr3_nt: TGTGCCAGCAGCCAATGGTGGGAGCAGTACTTC; cdr3_aa: CASSQWWEQYF
cdr3_length: 17; d_call: TRBD1; j_call: TRBJ1-3; clone_size: .; v_call: TRBV7-6; cdr3_nt: TGTGCCAGCAGCTTAATGGGGACAGGGGTGCGTGGAAACACCATATATTTT; cdr3_aa: CASSLMGTGVRGNTIYF
cdr3_length: 13; d_call: .; j_call: TRBJ1-1; clone_size: .; v_call: TRBV11-2; cdr3_nt: TGTGCCAGCAGCTTAGTGTCGGACACTGAAGCTTTCTTT; cdr3_aa: CASSLVSDTEAFF
cdr3_length: 15; d_call: TRBD2; j_call: TRBJ2-5; clone_size: .; v_call: TRBV11-2; cdr3_nt: TGTGCCAGCAGCTTAGGAAGGGCGGGGGAAGAGACCCAGTACTTC; cdr3_aa: CASSLGRAGEETQYF
cdr3_length: 14; d_call: .; j_call: TRBJ1-1; clone_size: few; v_call: TRBV6-6; cdr3_nt: TGTGCCAGCAGTTACCAGCGGGGGGCCACTGAAGCTTTCTTT; cdr3_aa: CASSYQRGATEAFF
cdr3_length: 16; d_call: TRBD2; j_call: TRBJ2-1; clone_size: .; v_call: TRBV5-1; cdr3_nt: TGCGCCAGCAGCTTGGAAGGGCGGGGGGGTTACAATGAGCAGTTCTTC; cdr3_aa: CASSLEGRGGYNEQFF
cdr3_length: 15; d_call: .; j_call: TRBJ2-7; clone_size: .; v_call: TRBV7-2; cdr3_nt: TGTGCCAGCAACATAGGAGGGCTATACCCCTACGAGCAGTACTTC; cdr3_aa: CASNIGGLYPYEQYF
cdr3_length: 13; d_call: .; j_call: TRBJ1-2; clone_size: .; v_call: TRBV7-6; cdr3_nt: TGTGCCAGCAGCTTGCGGCAAGACTATGGCTACACCTTC; cdr3_aa: CASSLRQDYGYTF
cdr3_length: 13; d_call: TRBD1; j_call: TRBJ2-1; clone_size: .; v_call: TRBV18; cdr3_nt: TGTGCCAGCTCCTGGGACAGGGACGGTGAGCAGTTCTTC; cdr3_aa: CASSWDRDGEQFF
cdr3_length: 16; d_call: TRBD2; j_call: TRBJ2-3; clone_size: .; v_call: TRBV4-3; cdr3_nt: TGCGCCAGCAGCCAGGGGACTAGCGGTCAGGGAGATACGCAGTATTTT; cdr3_aa: CASSQGTSGQGDTQYF
cdr3_length: 17; d_call: TRBD2; j_call: TRBJ2-3; clone_size: few; v_call: TRBV14; cdr3_nt: TGTGCCAGCAGCCAAGATTCCGGGAGGGCTCTTTTCGATACGCAGTATTTT; cdr3_aa: CASSQDSGRALFDTQYF
cdr3_length: 13; d_call: TRBD2; j_call: TRBJ2-7; clone_size: .; v_call: TRBV2; cdr3_nt: TGTGCCAGCAGTGACGGGGGGATCTACGAGCAGTACTTC; cdr3_aa: CASSDGGIYEQYF
cdr3_length: 14; d_call: .; j_call: TRBJ2-5; clone_size: few; v_call: TRBV7-2; cdr3_nt: TGTGCCAGCAGCCAAGGACATGGGCAAGAGACCCAGTACTTC; cdr3_aa: CASSQGHGQETQYF
cdr3_length: 15; d_call: TRBD1; j_call: TRBJ2-7; clone_size: once; v_call: TRBV9; cdr3_nt: TGTGCCAGCAGCGTAGGGGACAGGGGTTATTACGAGCAGTACTTC; cdr3_aa: CASSVGDRGYYEQYF
cdr3_length: 14; d_call: TRBD1; j_call: TRBJ1-1; clone_size: few; v_call: TRBV2; cdr3_nt: TGTGCCAGCATCCGACAGGGGCTGAACACTGAAGCTTTCTTT; cdr3_aa: CASIRQGLNTEAFF
cdr3_length: 13; d_call: .; j_call: TRBJ2-7; clone_size: .; v_call: TRBV18; cdr3_nt: TGTGCCAGCTCACCTGACCCCGGGGGAGAGCAGTACTTC; cdr3_aa: CASSPDPGGEQYF
cdr3_length: 14; d_call: .; j_call: TRBJ2-7; clone_size: many; v_call: TRBV29-1; cdr3_nt: TGCAGCGTTGAGGGGGCTGAAGAGGCCTACGAGCAGTACTTC; cdr3_aa: CSVEGAEEAYEQYF
cdr3_length: 15; d_call: .; j_call: TRBJ1-6; clone_size: .; v_call: TRBV18; cdr3_nt: TGTGCCAGCTCACCAGGGACAAGCGAGGGTTCACCCCTCCACTTT; cdr3_aa: CASSPGTSEGSPLHF
cdr3_length: 15; d_call: .; j_call: TRBJ1-4; clone_size: .; v_call: TRBV25-1; cdr3_nt: TGTGCCAGCAGTGGGGGGACAAGTGGTAATGAAAAACTGTTTTTT; cdr3_aa: CASSGGTSGNEKLFF
cdr3_length: 18; d_call: .; j_call: TRBJ1-5; clone_size: few; v_call: TRBV7-6; cdr3_nt: TGTGCCAGCAGCTTAGCCTGGGCCAGGTTTCATAGCAATCAGCCCCAGCATTTT; cdr3_aa: CASSLAWARFHSNQPQHF
cdr3_length: 14; d_call: .; j_call: TRBJ2-7; clone_size: few; v_call: TRBV6-5; cdr3_nt: TGTGCCAGCAGGATCCGGAGGGGGCTTAACGAGCAGTACTTC; cdr3_aa: CASRIRRGLNEQYF
cdr3_length: 16; d_call: .; j_call: TRBJ1-4; clone_size: .; v_call: TRBV25-1; cdr3_nt: TGTGCCAGCAGTCAACCAATGCTAGGCCCGGGAGAAAAACTGTTTTTT; cdr3_aa: CASSQPMLGPGEKLFF
cdr3_length: 19; d_call: TRBD2; j_call: TRBJ2-3; clone_size: .; v_call: TRBV27; cdr3_nt: TGTGCCAGCAGTTTACGGGGGCCGGGACTAGCGGGGGGACCAGATACGCAGTATTTT; cdr3_aa: CASSLRGPGLAGGPDTQYF
cdr3_length: 14; d_call: .; j_call: TRBJ1-2; clone_size: .; v_call: TRBV30; cdr3_nt: TGTGCCGGGCAAACACAGGGTGTTAACTATGGCTACACCTTC; cdr3_aa: CAGQTQGVNYGYTF
cdr3_length: 14; d_call: .; j_call: TRBJ1-2; clone_size: few; v_call: TRBV30; cdr3_nt: TGTGCCTGCAGGATAGACAGACCCGTGGGTGGCTACACCTTC; cdr3_aa: CACRIDRPVGGYTF
cdr3_length: 15; d_call: TRBD1; j_call: TRBJ2-2; clone_size: once; v_call: TRBV19; cdr3_nt: TGTGCCAGTAGTATTATGGACAGGGGGCCCGGGGAGCTGTTTTTT; cdr3_aa: CASSIMDRGPGELFF
cdr3_length: 14; d_call: .; j_call: TRBJ2-7; clone_size: .; v_call: TRBV7-2; cdr3_nt: TGTGCCAGCAGCTTGATAGAAAGAAACTACGAGCAGTACTTC; cdr3_aa: CASSLIERNYEQYF
cdr3_length: 18; d_call: TRBD2; j_call: TRBJ2-2; clone_size: .; v_call: TRBV19; cdr3_nt: TGTGCCAGTAGGCGCCAGGGACTAGCGCTCGCGAACACCGGGGAGCTGTTTTTT; cdr3_aa: CASRRQGLALANTGELFF
cdr3_length: 14; d_call: .; j_call: TRBJ2-7; clone_size: .; v_call: TRBV4-2; cdr3_nt: TGTGCCAGCAGCCCCGACATCTCCGCCTACGAGCAGTACTTC; cdr3_aa: CASSPDISAYEQYF
cdr3_length: 13; d_call: TRBD2; j_call: TRBJ2-3; clone_size: .; v_call: TRBV25-1; cdr3_nt: TGTGCCAGCAGTGCACTAGCGACAGATACGCAGTATTTT; cdr3_aa: CASSALATDTQYF
cdr3_length: 16; d_call: TRBD2; j_call: TRBJ2-7; clone_size: few; v_call: TRBV27; cdr3_nt: TGTGCCAGCAGCAACCTTAGACTAGCGGGAGGTACGGAGCAGTACTTC; cdr3_aa: CASSNLRLAGGTEQYF
cdr3_length: 14; d_call: TRBD1; j_call: TRBJ1-1; clone_size: few; v_call: TRBV9; cdr3_nt: TGTGCCAGCAGCGCCCGACAGGGTAACACTGAAGCTTTCTTT; cdr3_aa: CASSARQGNTEAFF
cdr3_length: 15; d_call: .; j_call: TRBJ1-1; clone_size: few; v_call: TRBV5-4; cdr3_nt: TGTGCCAGCAGCTTGGAGGAGGCACGCCTCGCTGAAGCTTTCTTT; cdr3_aa: CASSLEEARLAEAFF
cdr3_length: 15; d_call: .; j_call: TRBJ2-5; clone_size: .; v_call: TRBV4-3; cdr3_nt: TGCGCCAGCAGCCTACACACAGCGGCGACAGAGACCCAGTACTTC; cdr3_aa: CASSLHTAATETQYF
cdr3_length: 15; d_call: TRBD1; j_call: TRBJ2-7; clone_size: once; v_call: TRBV5-4; cdr3_nt: TGTGCCAGCAGCTTGGGGGGACAGGGGTCCTACGAGCAGTACTTC; cdr3_aa: CASSLGGQGSYEQYF
cdr3_length: 11; d_call: .; j_call: TRBJ1-2; clone_size: few; v_call: TRBV6-5; cdr3_nt: TGTGCCAGCAGTTCGCGTTTTGGCTACACCTTC; cdr3_aa: CASSSRFGYTF
cdr3_length: 13; d_call: .; j_call: TRBJ1-1; clone_size: few; v_call: TRBV11-3; cdr3_nt: TGTGCCAGCAGCATCCCGGGGGTTGATGAAGCTTTCTTT; cdr3_aa: CASSIPGVDEAFF
cdr3_length: 16; d_call: TRBD2; j_call: TRBJ2-7; clone_size: .; v_call: TRBV5-5; cdr3_nt: TGTGCCAGCAGCTTGAGTCTAGCGGGGAGCTCCTACGAGCAGTACTTC; cdr3_aa: CASSLSLAGSSYEQYF
cdr3_length: 15; d_call: TRBD2; j_call: TRBJ2-1; clone_size: .; v_call: TRBV6-6; cdr3_nt: TGTGCCAGCAGTTACGTCCGGGGGGGCCGAAATGAGCAGTTCTTC; cdr3_aa: CASSYVRGGRNEQFF
cdr3_length: 16; d_call: .; j_call: TRBJ2-5; clone_size: .; v_call: TRBV14; cdr3_nt: TGTGCCAGCAGCCAAGAAGCGTTGTCCTTCAAAGAGACCCAGTACTTC; cdr3_aa: CASSQEALSFKETQYF
cdr3_length: 14; d_call: TRBD2; j_call: TRBJ2-5; clone_size: .; v_call: TRBV2; cdr3_nt: TGTGCCAGCAGCACGGGAGGGGGTCAAGAGACCCAGTACTTC; cdr3_aa: CASSTGGGQETQYF
cdr3_length: 15; d_call: TRBD1; j_call: TRBJ2-7; clone_size: .; v_call: TRBV27; cdr3_nt: TGTGCCAGCAGTATGGACTGGGACAGGTTTTCCGAGCAGTACTTC; cdr3_aa: CASSMDWDRFSEQYF
cdr3_length: 15; d_call: .; j_call: TRBJ1-5; clone_size: .; v_call: TRBV6-1; cdr3_nt: TGTGCCAGCAGCTGGGGCAGGGGAGGCAATCAGCCCCAGCATTTT; cdr3_aa: CASSWGRGGNQPQHF
cdr3_length: 16; d_call: .; j_call: TRBJ2-4; clone_size: .; v_call: TRBV11-2; cdr3_nt: TGTGCCAGCAGCGATGAGCATATGTCTAACAAAAACATTCAGTACTTC; cdr3_aa: CASSDEHMSNKNIQYF
cdr3_length: 15; d_call: .; j_call: TRBJ2-5; clone_size: .; v_call: TRBV9; cdr3_nt: TGTGCCAGCAGCACTATGGGAGCCTACCAAGAGACCCAGTACTTC; cdr3_aa: CASSTMGAYQETQYF
cdr3_length: 12; d_call: .; j_call: TRBJ1-6; clone_size: .; v_call: TRBV6-5; cdr3_nt: TGTGCCAGCAGCCCGGACAGACCACCCCTCCACTTT; cdr3_aa: CASSPDRPPLHF
cdr3_length: 12; d_call: .; j_call: TRBJ2-2; clone_size: .; v_call: TRBV15; cdr3_nt: TGTGCCACCAGCAGGAGGACCGGGGAGCTGTTTTTT; cdr3_aa: CATSRRTGELFF
cdr3_length: 16; d_call: .; j_call: TRBJ1-3; clone_size: few; v_call: TRBV6-5; cdr3_nt: TGTGCCAGCAGTTACTCATGGGACATCACTGGAAACACCATATATTTT; cdr3_aa: CASSYSWDITGNTIYF
cdr3_length: 13; d_call: TRBD1; j_call: TRBJ2-1; clone_size: few; v_call: TRBV29-1; cdr3_nt: TGCAGCGTCCACAGGGGGCAGTACAATGAGCAGTTCTTC; cdr3_aa: CSVHRGQYNEQFF
cdr3_length: 14; d_call: .; j_call: TRBJ1-1; clone_size: .; v_call: TRBV5-4; cdr3_nt: TGTGCCAGCAGCTTAGCTCGAGAGAACACTGAAGCTTTCTTT; cdr3_aa: CASSLARENTEAFF
cdr3_length: 15; d_call: .; j_call: TRBJ1-5; clone_size: .; v_call: TRBV18; cdr3_nt: TGTGCCAGCTCGCTTACAGGCCCTAGCAATCAGCCCCAGCATTTT; cdr3_aa: CASSLTGPSNQPQHF
cdr3_length: 17; d_call: .; j_call: TRBJ1-3; clone_size: few; v_call: TRBV5-1; cdr3_nt: TGCGCCAGCAACCCCGGGGAGTCTAGAGCCTCTGGAAACACCATATATTTT; cdr3_aa: CASNPGESRASGNTIYF
cdr3_length: 13; d_call: .; j_call: TRBJ1-5; clone_size: .; v_call: TRBV7-2; cdr3_nt: TGTGCCAGCAGCCCCTTCAGGTTACAGCCCCAGCATTTT; cdr3_aa: CASSPFRLQPQHF
cdr3_length: 13; d_call: .; j_call: TRBJ1-3; clone_size: once; v_call: TRBV25-1; cdr3_nt: TGTGCCAGCACTCGGGGTTCTGGAAACACCATATATTTT; cdr3_aa: CASTRGSGNTIYF
cdr3_length: 15; d_call: .; j_call: TRBJ2-5; clone_size: .; v_call: TRBV21-1; cdr3_nt: TGTGCCAGCAGCGCCGGGAGACTAGCCCCAGAGACCCAGTACTTC; cdr3_aa: CASSAGRLAPETQYF
cdr3_length: 13; d_call: .; j_call: TRBJ1-2; clone_size: .; v_call: TRBV7-2; cdr3_nt: TGTGCCAGCAGCCCCCGGGACTCCTATGGCTACACCTTC; cdr3_aa: CASSPRDSYGYTF
cdr3_length: 15; d_call: TRBD2; j_call: TRBJ2-1; clone_size: .; v_call: TRBV9; cdr3_nt: TGTGCCAGCAGCCTACATAGCGGGAGAACGAATGAGCAGTTCTTC; cdr3_aa: CASSLHSGRTNEQFF
cdr3_length: 17; d_call: TRBD2; j_call: TRBJ2-3; clone_size: .; v_call: TRBV4-3; cdr3_nt: TGCGCCAGCAGCCAAGATTCCAGCGGGGGCTTATCAGATACGCAGTATTTT; cdr3_aa: CASSQDSSGGLSDTQYF
cdr3_length: 13; d_call: .; j_call: TRBJ2-7; clone_size: .; v_call: TRBV18; cdr3_nt: TGTGCCAGCTCGCCAGAGGCTGGCTACGAGCAGTACTTC; cdr3_aa: CASSPEAGYEQYF